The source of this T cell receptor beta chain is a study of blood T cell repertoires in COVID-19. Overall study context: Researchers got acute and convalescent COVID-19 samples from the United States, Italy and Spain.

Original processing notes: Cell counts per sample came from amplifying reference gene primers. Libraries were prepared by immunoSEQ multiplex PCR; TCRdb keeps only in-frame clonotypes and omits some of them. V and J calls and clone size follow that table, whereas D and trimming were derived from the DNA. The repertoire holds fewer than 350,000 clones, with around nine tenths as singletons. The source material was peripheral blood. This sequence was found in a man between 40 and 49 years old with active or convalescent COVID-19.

In nucleotides, the CDR3 is TGTGCCAGCAGCCAAGATCGGTACAGGAGCACAGATACGCAGTATTTT. It codes for CASSQDRYRSTDTQYF. J is TRBJ2-3 and V is TRBV4-2, with D maybe TRBD1 (5 bases). The CDR3 is 16 amino acids. Germline loops: CDR1 LGHNA, CDR2 YNFKEQ. Trimming took 0 bases from V and 0 from J, leaving 10 bases between them.